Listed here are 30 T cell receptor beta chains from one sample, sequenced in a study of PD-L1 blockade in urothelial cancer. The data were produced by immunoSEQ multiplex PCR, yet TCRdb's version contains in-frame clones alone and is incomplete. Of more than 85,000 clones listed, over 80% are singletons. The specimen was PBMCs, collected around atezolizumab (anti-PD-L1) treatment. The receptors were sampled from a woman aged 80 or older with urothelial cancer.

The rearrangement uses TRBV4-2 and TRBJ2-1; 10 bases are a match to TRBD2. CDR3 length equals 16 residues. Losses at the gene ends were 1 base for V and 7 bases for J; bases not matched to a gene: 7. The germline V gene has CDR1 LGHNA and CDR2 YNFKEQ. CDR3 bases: TGTGCCAGCAGCCAAGTGGGGCTAGCGGGAGATAATGAGCAGTTCTTC. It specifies CASSQVGLAGDNEQFF.

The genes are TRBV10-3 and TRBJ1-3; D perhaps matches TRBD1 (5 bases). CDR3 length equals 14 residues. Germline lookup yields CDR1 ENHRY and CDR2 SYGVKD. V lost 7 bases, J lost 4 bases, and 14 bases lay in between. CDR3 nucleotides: TGTGCCATCACGAGTACAGGCACCGGAAACACCATATATTTT. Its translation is CAITSTGTGNTIYF.

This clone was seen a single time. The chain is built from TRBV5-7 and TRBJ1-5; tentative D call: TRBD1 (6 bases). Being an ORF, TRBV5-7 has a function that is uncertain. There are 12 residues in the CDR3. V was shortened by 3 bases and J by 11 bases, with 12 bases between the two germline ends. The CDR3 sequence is CASSSTGSAQHF. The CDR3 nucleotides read TGTGCCAGCAGCTCCACAGGGTCCGCCCAGCATTTT.

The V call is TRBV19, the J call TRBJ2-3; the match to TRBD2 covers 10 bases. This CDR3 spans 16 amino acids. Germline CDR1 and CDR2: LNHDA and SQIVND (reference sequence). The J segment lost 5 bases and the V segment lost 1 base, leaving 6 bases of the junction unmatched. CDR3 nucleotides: TGTGCCAGTAGTATAGGCCCAGCGGGAGGGTTAGATACGCAGTATTTT. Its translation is CASSIGPAGGLDTQYF.

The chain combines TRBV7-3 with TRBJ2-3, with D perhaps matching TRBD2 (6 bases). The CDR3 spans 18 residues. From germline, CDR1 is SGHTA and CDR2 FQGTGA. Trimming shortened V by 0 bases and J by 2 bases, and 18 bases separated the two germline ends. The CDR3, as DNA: TGTGCCAGCAGCTTAACGGGAGGTCCCTCTTTCCCCACAGATACGCAGTATTTT. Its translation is CASSLTGGPSFPTDTQYF.

CDR3 coding DNA: TGTGCCACCAGCAGAGATACAGGGTCGGATCAGCCCCAGCATTTT. Translation gives CATSRDTGSDQPQHF. This sequence joins TRBV15 and TRBJ1-5; a possible D gene is TRBD1 (6 bases). V was shortened by 0 bases and J by 5 bases, with 11 bases between the two germline ends. Germline V gene lookup returns CDR1 LNHNV and CDR2 YYDKDF (reference sequence). CDR3 size: 15 residues.

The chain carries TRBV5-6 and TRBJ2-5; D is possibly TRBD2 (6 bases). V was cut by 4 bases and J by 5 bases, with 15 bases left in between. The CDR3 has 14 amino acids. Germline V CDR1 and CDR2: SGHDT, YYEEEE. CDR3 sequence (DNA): TGTGCCAGCAGCCCCCTTAGCGGTGGGGAGACCCAGTACTTC. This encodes CASSPLSGGETQYF.

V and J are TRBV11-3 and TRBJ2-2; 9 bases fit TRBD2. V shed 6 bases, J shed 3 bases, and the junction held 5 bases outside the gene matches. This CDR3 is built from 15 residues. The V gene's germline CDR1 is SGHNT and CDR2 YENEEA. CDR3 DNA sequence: TGTGCCAGCAGGCGTAGCGGGGGTGACACCGGGGAGCTGTTTTTT. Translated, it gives CASRRSGGDTGELFF.

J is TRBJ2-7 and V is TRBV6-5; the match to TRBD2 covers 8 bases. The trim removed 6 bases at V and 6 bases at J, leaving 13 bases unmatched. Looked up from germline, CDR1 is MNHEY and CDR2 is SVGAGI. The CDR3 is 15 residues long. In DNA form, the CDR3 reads TGTGCCAGCAGAACCACTAGCGGCGCCTACTCCGAGCAGTACTTC. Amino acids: CASRTTSGAYSEQYF.

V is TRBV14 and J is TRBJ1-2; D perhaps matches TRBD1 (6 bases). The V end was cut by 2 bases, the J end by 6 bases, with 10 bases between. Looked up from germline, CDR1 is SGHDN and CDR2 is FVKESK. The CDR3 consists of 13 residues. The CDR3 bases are TGTGCCAGCAGCCAACCGTCAGGGGATGGCTACACCTTC. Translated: CASSQPSGDGYTF.

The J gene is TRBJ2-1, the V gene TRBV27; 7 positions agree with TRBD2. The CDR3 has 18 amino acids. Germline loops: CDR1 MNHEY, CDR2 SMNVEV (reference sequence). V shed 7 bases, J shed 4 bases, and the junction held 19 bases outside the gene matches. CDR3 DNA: TGTGCCAGCACCCTTTTTAGCGGGCTTACTGGGTCATACAATGAGCAGTTCTTC. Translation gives CASTLFSGLTGSYNEQFF.

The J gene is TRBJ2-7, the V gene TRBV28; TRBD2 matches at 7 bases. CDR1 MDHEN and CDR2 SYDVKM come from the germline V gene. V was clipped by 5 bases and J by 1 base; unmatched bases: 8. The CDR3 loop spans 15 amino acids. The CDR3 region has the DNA TGTGCCAGCAGTCGAGGCGGGAGCTCTTCCTACGAGCAGTACTTC. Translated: CASSRGGSSSYEQYF. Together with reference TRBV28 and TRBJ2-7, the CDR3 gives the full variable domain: DVKVTQSSRYLVKRTGEKVFLECVQDMDHENMFWYRQDPGLGLRLIYFSYDVKMKEKGDIPEGYSVSREKKERFSLILESASTNQTSMYLCASSRGGSSSYEQYFGPGTRLTVT.

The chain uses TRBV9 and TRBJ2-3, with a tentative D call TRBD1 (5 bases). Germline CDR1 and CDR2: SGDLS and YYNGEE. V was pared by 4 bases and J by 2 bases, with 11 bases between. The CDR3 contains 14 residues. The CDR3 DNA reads TGTGCCAGCAGCACCGACAGCCACACAGATACGCAGTATTTT. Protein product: CASSTDSHTDTQYF.

The CDR3 DNA reads as TGTGCCACCAGCAGAGATCGACTAGCGTCGGACTACGAGCAGTACTTC. It codes for CATSRDRLASDYEQYF. The chain joins TRBV15 to TRBJ2-7, with TRBD2 matching over 8 bases. Germline V gene sequence: CDR1 LNHNV, CDR2 YYDKDF (reference sequence). The V segment lost 0 bases and the J segment 3 bases; nucleotides outside the gene matches: 7. CDR3 length: 16 residues.

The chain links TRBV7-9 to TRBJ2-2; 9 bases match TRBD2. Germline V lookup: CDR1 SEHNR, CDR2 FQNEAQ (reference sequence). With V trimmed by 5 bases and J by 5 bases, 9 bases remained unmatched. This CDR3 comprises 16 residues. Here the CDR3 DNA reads TGTGCCAGCAGCGGGGGTAGCGGGAGTGCGACCGGGGAGCTGTTTTTT. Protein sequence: CASSGGSGSATGELFF.

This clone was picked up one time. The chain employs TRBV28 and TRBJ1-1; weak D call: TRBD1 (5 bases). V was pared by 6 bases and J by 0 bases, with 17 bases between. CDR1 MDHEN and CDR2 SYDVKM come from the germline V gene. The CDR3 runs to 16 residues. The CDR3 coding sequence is TGTGCCAGCAGGGTGACAGACCGAACACTGAACACTGAAGCTTTCTTT. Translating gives CASRVTDRTLNTEAFF.

CDR3 amino acids: CASSRDTANYGYTF. CDR3 bases: TGTGCCAGCAGTCGGGACACAGCTAACTATGGCTACACCTTC. V is TRBV7-2 and J is TRBJ1-2; D is possibly TRBD1 (6 bases). CDR3 length: 14 residues. V was clipped by 6 bases and J by 0 bases, with 11 bases between them. Germline CDR1 and CDR2: SGHTA and FQGNSA.

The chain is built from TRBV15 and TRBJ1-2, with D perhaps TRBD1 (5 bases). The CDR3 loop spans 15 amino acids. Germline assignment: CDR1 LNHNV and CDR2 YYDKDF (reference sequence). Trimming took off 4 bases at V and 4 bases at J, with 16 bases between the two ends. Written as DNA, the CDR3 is TGTGCCACCAGCATATCGGGCAGGGTAGGCTATGGCTACACCTTC. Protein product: CATSISGRVGYGYTF.

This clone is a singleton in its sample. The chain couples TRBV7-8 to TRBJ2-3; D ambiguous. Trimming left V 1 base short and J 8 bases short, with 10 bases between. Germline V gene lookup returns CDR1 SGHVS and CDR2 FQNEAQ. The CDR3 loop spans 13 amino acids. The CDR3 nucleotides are TGTGCCAGCAGCTTAGTGTCTGGCGGTACGCAGTATTTT. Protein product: CASSLVSGGTQYF.

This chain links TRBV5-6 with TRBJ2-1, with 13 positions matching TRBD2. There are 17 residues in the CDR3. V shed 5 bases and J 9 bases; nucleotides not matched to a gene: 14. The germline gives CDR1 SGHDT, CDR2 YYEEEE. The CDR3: CASSSTSGGGVLSEQFF. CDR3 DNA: TGTGCCAGCAGTTCCACTAGCGGGGGGGGAGTTCTGAGTGAGCAGTTCTTC.

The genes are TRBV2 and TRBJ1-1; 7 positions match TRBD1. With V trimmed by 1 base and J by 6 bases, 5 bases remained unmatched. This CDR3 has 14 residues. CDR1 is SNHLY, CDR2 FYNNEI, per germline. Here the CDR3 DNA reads TGTGCCAGCAGTGAAGGATACAGGGGAGCTGAAGCTTTCTTT. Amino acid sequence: CASSEGYRGAEAFF.

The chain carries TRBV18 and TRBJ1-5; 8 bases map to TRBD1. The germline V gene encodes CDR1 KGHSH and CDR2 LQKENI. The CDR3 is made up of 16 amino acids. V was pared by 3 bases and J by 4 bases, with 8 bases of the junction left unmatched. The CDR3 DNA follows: TGTGCCAGCTCACCTCGAGGACAGGGAAGTAATCAGCCCCAGCATTTT. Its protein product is CASSPRGQGSNQPQHF. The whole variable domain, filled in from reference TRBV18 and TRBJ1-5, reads NAGVMQNPRHLVRRRGQEARLRCSPMKGHSHVYWYRQLPEEGLKFMVYLQKENIIDESGMPKERFSAEFPKEGPSILRIQQVVRGDSAAYFCASSPRGQGSNQPQHFGDGTRLSIL.

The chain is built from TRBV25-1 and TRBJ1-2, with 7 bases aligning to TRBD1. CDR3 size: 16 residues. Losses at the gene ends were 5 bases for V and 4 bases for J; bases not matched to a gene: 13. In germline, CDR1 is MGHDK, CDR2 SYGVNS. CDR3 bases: TGTGCCAGCAGTCCTCTTTCGGGACAGTTCGTCTATGGCTACACCTTC. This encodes CASSPLSGQFVYGYTF.

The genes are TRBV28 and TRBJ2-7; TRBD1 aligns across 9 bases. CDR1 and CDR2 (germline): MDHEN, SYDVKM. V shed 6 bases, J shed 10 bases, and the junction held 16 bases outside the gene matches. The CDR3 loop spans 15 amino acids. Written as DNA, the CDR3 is TGTGCCAGCAGCTTCTCGGACAGGGGAGAGGGAAAACAGTACTTC. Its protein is CASSFSDRGEGKQYF. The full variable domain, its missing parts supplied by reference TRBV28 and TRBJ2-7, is DVKVTQSSRYLVKRTGEKVFLECVQDMDHENMFWYRQDPGLGLRLIYFSYDVKMKEKGDIPEGYSVSREKKERFSLILESASTNQTSMYLCASSFSDRGEGKQYFGPGTRLTVT.

CDR3 DNA sequence: TGTGCCAGCAGTCGGGGGAGGTACGAGCAGTACTTC. Protein product: CASSRGRYEQYF. This chain joins TRBV28 and TRBJ2-7; possible D gene TRBD2, 6 bases. Germline CDR1 reads MDHEN; CDR2 reads SYDVKM. CDR3 size: 12 residues. V lost 5 bases, J lost 4 bases, and 9 bases lay in between.

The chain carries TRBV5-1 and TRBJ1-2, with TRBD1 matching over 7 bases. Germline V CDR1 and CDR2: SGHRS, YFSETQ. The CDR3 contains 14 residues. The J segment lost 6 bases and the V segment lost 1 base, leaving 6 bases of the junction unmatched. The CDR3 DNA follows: TGCGCCAGCAGCTTGTTCGGACAGGAGGATGGCTACACCTTC. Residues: CASSLFGQEDGYTF.

CDR3 sequence (DNA): TGCGCCAGCAGGATGACTAGCGGGGAGACCCAGTACTTC. Its translation: CASRMTSGETQYF. V and J are TRBV5-1 and TRBJ2-5; 10 positions agree with TRBD2. From germline, CDR1 is SGHRS and CDR2 YFSETQ. The V and J ends lost 5 bases and 5 bases, in that order; junction bases with no gene match: 3. This CDR3 is built from 13 residues.

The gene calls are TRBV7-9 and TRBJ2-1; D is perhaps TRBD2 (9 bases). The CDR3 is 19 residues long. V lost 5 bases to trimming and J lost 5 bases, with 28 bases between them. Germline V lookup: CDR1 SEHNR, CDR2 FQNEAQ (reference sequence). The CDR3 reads CASSKGAGGGGRVHNEQFF. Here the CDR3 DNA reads TGTGCCAGCAGCAAAGGGGCAGGGGGCGGCGGGAGGGTCCACAATGAGCAGTTCTTC.

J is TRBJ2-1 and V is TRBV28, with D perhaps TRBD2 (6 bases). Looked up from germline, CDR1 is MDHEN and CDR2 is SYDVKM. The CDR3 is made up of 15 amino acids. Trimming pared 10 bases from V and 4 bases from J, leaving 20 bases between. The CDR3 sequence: CATYSAGSLYNEQFF. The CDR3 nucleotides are TGTGCCACTTATTCCGCGGGGTCTTTATACAATGAGCAGTTCTTC.

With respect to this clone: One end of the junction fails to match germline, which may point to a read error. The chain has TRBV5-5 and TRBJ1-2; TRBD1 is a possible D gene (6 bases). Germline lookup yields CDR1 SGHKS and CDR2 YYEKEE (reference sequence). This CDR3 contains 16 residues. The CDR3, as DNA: TGTGCCAGCAGCTTGGTTTTAAGGGACAACACCTATAGCTACACCTTC. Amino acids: CASSLVLRDNTYSYTF.